Presented here are 15 T cell receptor beta chains from one specimen sequenced in a study of immune characteristics of hereditary and idiopathic chronic pancreatitis. Chronic pancreatitis tissue was collected during total pancreatectomy with islet autotransplantation. Method: immunoSEQ multiplex PCR; TCRdb's copy keeps in-frame clones and lacks some. The sample gives 1,500 to 2,000 clones, about three quarters of which show up once; 16% is in the top ten. Specimen: pancreas tissue with hereditary chronic pancreatitis. The receptors were sampled from a human donor with chronic pancreatitis.

This CDR3 is CASILERAEQYF. CDR3 nucleotide sequence: TGTGCCAGCATCTTAGAACGGGCCGAGCAGTACTTC. The V gene is TRBV6-5, the J gene TRBJ2-7; D is unclear. Deletions cut 7 bases from V and 6 bases from J, with 13 bases between. Germline V gives CDR1 MNHEY, CDR2 SVGAGI. The CDR3 totals 12 residues.

The CDR3 DNA reads TGTGCCAGCAGCTTGGCGGGGGCTGGAGGCACAGATACGCAGTATTTT. The encoded protein is CASSLAGAGGTDTQYF. The chain recombines TRBV5-4 with TRBJ2-3; D may be TRBD1 or TRBD2 (6 bases each). V was pared by 0 bases and J by 1 base, with 12 bases between. CDR1 is SGHNT and CDR2 is YYREEE in the germline V gene (reference sequence). The CDR3 sequence is 16 residues long.

This clone was seen only once. The gene calls are TRBV9 and TRBJ2-3; TRBD2 is a possible D gene (5 bases). Germline V CDR1 and CDR2: SGDLS, YYNGEE. Trimming stripped 4 bases from V and 4 bases from J, with 16 bases between. The CDR3 consists of 15 residues. CDR3 residues: CASSLLGDGADTQYF. The CDR3, as DNA: TGTGCCAGCAGCTTACTAGGCGACGGTGCAGATACGCAGTATTTT.

This chain uses TRBV7-8 with TRBJ1-5; D is ambiguous. The CDR3 runs to 15 residues. Germline V gene sequence: CDR1 SGHVS, CDR2 FQNEAQ. V lost 5 bases and J lost 6, with 17 bases in between. CDR3 region: CASSPHQGPGQPQHF. CDR3 in DNA: TGTGCCAGCAGCCCGCATCAAGGGCCGGGTCAGCCCCAGCATTTT.

The J gene is TRBJ1-5, the V gene TRBV24-1; the D gene is possibly TRBD1 (5 bases). Germline CDR1 reads KGHDR; CDR2 reads SFDVKD. Trimming stripped 3 bases from V and 7 bases from J, with 18 bases between. The CDR3 covers 16 residues. DNA for the CDR3: TGTGCCACCAGTGATCCCGTGGCCGGGGGGAAACAGCCCCAGCATTTT. Translated, it gives CATSDPVAGGKQPQHF.

This clone was counted a single time. J is TRBJ1-2 and V is TRBV7-9; perhaps TRBD1 as D (5 bases). The CDR3 consists of 13 residues. CDR1 is SEHNR and CDR2 is FQNEAQ in the germline V gene (reference sequence). Trimming stripped 3 bases from V and 4 bases from J, with 9 bases between. CDR3 bases: TGTGCCAGCAGCTTGGAGGGGCGCTATGGCTACACCTTC. Protein sequence: CASSLEGRYGYTF.

The chain couples TRBV6-1 to TRBJ2-3; 10 nucleotides match TRBD1. In germline, CDR1 is MNHNS, CDR2 SASEGT. V was clipped by 5 bases and J by 1 base; unmatched bases: 6. The CDR3 loop spans 16 amino acids. The CDR3 DNA follows: TGTGCCAGCAGTCAAGACAGGGGGCGCGGCACAGATACGCAGTATTTT. As protein: CASSQDRGRGTDTQYF.

V usage is TRBV29-1 and J usage is TRBJ2-7; D uncertain. There are 13 residues in the CDR3. Germline CDR1 SQVTM, CDR2 ANQGSEA. V lost 3 bases, J lost 2 bases, and 11 bases lay in between. CDR3 sequence (DNA): TGCAGCGTTGATTCGGACGGAACCTACGAGCAGTACTTC. Its protein product is CSVDSDGTYEQYF.

This clone was found a few times. The chain uses TRBV5-6 and TRBJ1-2; D is uncertain. CDR1 SGHDT and CDR2 YYEEEE come from the germline V gene. There are 14 residues in the CDR3. Deletions cut 1 base from V and 2 bases from J, with 9 bases between. CDR3 sequence (DNA): TGTGCCAGCAGCTTGTGGGAGGGAAACTATGGCTACACCTTC. Translated: CASSLWEGNYGYTF. The full variable domain, rest sourced from reference TRBV5-6 and TRBJ1-2, is DAGVTQSPTHLIKTRGQQVTLRCSPKSGHDTVSWYQQALGQGPQFIFQYYEEEERQRGNFPDRFSGHQFPNYSSELNVNALLLGDSALYLCASSLWEGNYGYTFGSGTRLTVV.

This chain links TRBV9 with TRBJ1-1; D is ambiguous. V lost 1 base to trimming and J lost 2 bases, with 9 bases between them. CDR1 SGDLS and CDR2 YYNGEE come from the germline V gene. There are 14 residues in the CDR3. The chain's CDR3 is CASSVFGSNTEAFF. CDR3 in DNA: TGTGCCAGCAGCGTATTTGGGAGCAACACTGAAGCTTTCTTT.

The V call is TRBV5-1, the J call TRBJ2-2, with D unclear. The CDR3 loop spans 14 amino acids. Trimming stripped 0 bases from V and 7 bases from J, with 10 bases between. CDR1 SGHRS and CDR2 YFSETQ come from the germline V gene. The CDR3 protein is CASSLVMDNGELFF. The CDR3, as DNA: TGCGCCAGCAGCTTGGTAATGGATAACGGGGAGCTGTTTTTT. Combining the CDR3 with reference TRBV5-1 and TRBJ2-2 gives the whole variable domain KAGVTQTPRYLIKTRGQQVTLSCSPISGHRSVSWYQQTPGQGLQFLFEYFSETQRNKGNFPGRFSGRQFSNSRSEMNVSTLELGDSALYLCASSLVMDNGELFFGEGSRLTVL.

This chain connects TRBV5-4 to TRBJ1-1; D uncertain. The V gene's germline CDR1 is SGHNT and CDR2 YYREEE (reference sequence). The CDR3 has 15 amino acids. V was shortened by 2 bases and J by 1 base, with 12 bases between the two germline ends. CDR3 coding DNA: TGTGCCAGCAGCTTAGGAGATAGAAAGAACACTGAAGCTTTCTTT. It specifies CASSLGDRKNTEAFF.

This chain links TRBV6-2 or TRBV6-3 with TRBJ1-1; D remains ambiguous. Trimming shortened V by 2 bases and J by 11 bases, and 12 bases separated the two germline ends. This CDR3 has 12 residues. Germline V gene sequence: CDR1 MNHEY, CDR2 SVGEGT. The CDR3 loop reads CASSYREPWAFF. The CDR3 DNA follows: TGTGCCAGCAGTTACCGGGAGCCTTGGGCTTTCTTT.

The rearrangement joins TRBV5-8 to TRBJ1-6; tentatively, D is TRBD1 (6 bases). The V gene's germline CDR1 is SGHTS and CDR2 YDEGEE. Trimming stripped 2 bases from V and 7 bases from J, with 10 bases between. This CDR3 is 14 amino acids long. The CDR3 loop is CASSLGGTNSPLHF. In nucleotides, the CDR3 is TGTGCCAGCAGCTTAGGGGGGACCAATTCACCCCTCCACTTT.

The chain carries TRBV7-9 and TRBJ2-7; TRBD1 matches 10 bases. CDR3 size: 14 residues. The V and J ends lost 3 bases and 3 bases, in that order; junction bases with no gene match: 2. Germline CDR1 reads SEHNR; CDR2 reads FQNEAQ (reference sequence). The CDR3 region is CASSFWTGGYEQYF. As DNA, the CDR3 is TGTGCCAGCAGCTTTTGGACAGGGGGCTACGAGCAGTACTTC.